The entry that follows covers one TCR beta chain sequence. Its antigen is undetermined. Method: immunoSEQ multiplex PCR; TCRdb's copy keeps in-frame clones and lacks some. Among 50,000 to 65,000 clones listed, nearly 90% were seen once. This entry comes from a study of cytomegalovirus exposure and HLA in healthy donors. Study-wide results and limits: It was reported that the classifier diagnosed cytomegalovirus status with high specificity and sensitivity in both the original and validation cohorts. A later analysis found first-cohort TCR clusters tended to co-occur in the 120 or so validation repertoires. Researchers catalogued 150 or so TCR beta chains as cytomegalovirus-associated.

CDR3 length: 17 residues. V lost 4 bases and J lost 2, with 18 bases in between. The germline V gene has CDR1 MNHNS and CDR2 SASEGT. The specimen sequenced was PBMCs. This TCR came from a woman in her late teens or twenties in good health and CMV-seronegative. V gene TRBV6-1 combines with J gene TRBJ2-1; TRBD2 might be the D (6 bases). CDR3 sequence: CASSGQLKAGTYNEQFF. DNA of the CDR3: TGTGCCAGCAGTGGCCAACTTAAAGCGGGTACCTACAATGAGCAGTTCTTC.